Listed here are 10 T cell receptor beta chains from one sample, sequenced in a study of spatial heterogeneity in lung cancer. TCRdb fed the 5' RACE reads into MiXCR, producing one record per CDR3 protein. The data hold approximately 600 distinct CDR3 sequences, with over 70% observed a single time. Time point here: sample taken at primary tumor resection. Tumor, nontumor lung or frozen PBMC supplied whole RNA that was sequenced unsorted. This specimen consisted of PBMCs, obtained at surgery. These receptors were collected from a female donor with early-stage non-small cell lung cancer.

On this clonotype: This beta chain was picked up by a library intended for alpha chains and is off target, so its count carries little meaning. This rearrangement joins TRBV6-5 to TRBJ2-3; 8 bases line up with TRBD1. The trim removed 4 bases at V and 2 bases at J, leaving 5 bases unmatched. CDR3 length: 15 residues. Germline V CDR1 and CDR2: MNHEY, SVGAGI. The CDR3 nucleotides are TGTGCCAGCAGTTTGGGACAGGCTCCCACAGATACGCAGTATTTT. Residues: CASSLGQAPTDTQYF.

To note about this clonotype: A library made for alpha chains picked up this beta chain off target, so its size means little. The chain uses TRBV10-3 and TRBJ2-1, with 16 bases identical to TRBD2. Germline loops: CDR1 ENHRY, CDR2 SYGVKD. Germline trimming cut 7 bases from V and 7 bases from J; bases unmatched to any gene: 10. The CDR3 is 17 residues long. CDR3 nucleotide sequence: TGTGCCATCACCTCCGGGACTAGCGGGGGGGCGGTGAATGAGCAGTTCTTC. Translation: CAITSGTSGGAVNEQFF.

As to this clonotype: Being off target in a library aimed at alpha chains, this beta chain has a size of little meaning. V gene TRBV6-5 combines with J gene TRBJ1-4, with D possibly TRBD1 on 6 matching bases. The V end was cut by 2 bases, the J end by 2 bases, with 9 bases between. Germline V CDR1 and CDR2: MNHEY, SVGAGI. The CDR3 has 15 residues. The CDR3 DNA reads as TGTGCCAGCAGTTACGCCGGGGGCACTAATGAAAAACTGTTTTTT. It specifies CASSYAGGTNEKLFF.

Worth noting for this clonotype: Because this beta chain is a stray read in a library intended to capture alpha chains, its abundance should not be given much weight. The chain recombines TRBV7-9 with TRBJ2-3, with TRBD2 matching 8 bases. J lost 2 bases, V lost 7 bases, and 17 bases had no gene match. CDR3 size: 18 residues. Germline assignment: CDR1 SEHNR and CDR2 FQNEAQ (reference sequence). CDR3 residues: CASTPVAVVAGTTDTQYF. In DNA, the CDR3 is TGTGCCAGCACCCCCGTAGCTGTGGTAGCGGGGACCACAGATACGCAGTATTTT.

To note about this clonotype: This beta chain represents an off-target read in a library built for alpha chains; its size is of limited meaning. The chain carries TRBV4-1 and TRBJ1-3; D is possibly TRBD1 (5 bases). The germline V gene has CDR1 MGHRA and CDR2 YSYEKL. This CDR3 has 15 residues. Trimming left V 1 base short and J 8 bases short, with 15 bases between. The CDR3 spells CASSQVPGEYDTIYF. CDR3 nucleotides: TGCGCCAGCAGCCAAGTCCCGGGGGAGTACGACACCATATATTTT.

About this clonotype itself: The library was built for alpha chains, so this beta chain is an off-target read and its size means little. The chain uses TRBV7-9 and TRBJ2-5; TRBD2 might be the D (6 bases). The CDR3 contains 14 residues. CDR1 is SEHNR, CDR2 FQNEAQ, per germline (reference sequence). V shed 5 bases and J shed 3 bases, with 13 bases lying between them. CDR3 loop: CASSLTGLKETQYF. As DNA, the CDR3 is TGTGCCAGCAGCCTGACGGGACTTAAAGAGACCCAGTACTTC.

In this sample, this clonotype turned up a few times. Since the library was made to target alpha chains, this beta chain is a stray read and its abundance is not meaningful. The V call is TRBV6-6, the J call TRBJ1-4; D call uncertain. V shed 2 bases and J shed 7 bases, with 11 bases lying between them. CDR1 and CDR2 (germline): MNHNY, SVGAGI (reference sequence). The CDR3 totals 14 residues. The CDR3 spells CASSYAGHIEKLFF. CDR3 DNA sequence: TGTGCCAGCAGTTACGCAGGTCACATTGAAAAACTGTTTTTT.

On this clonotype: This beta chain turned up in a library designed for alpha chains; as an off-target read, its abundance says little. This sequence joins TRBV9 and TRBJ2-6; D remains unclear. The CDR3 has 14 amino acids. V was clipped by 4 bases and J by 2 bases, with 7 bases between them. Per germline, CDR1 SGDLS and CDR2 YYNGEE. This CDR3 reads CASSRPTGANVLTF. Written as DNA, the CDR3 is TGTGCCAGCAGCCGTCCCACTGGGGCCAACGTCCTGACTTTC.

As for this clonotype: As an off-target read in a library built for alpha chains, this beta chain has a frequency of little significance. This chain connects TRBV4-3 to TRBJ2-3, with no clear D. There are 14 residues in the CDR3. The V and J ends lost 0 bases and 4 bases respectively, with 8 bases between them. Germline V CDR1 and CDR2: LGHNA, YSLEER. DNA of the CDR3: TGCGCCAGCAGCCAAGATGATAGGGCAGATACGCAGTATTTT. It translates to CASSQDDRADTQYF.

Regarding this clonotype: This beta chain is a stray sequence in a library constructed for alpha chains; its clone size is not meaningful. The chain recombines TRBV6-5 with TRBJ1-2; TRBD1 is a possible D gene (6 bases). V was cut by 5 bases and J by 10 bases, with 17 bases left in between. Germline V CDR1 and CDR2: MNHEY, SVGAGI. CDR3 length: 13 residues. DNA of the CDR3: TGTGCCAGCAGTCCGAGCGGGGGGCGCGTCTACACCTTC. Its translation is CASSPSGGRVYTF.